Listed below are T cell receptor beta chains from one sample, sequenced in a study of OX40 agonist ivuxolimab in advanced cancers. Using immunoSEQ multiplex PCR, the repertoire was profiled, and TCRdb retains in-frame clones only, with some absent. The table includes approximately 86,000 clones, 90% to 95% detected once. The sequencing used CD4+ or CD8+ T cells sorted from blood, collected in a trial of the OX40 agonist ivuxolimab. Every receptor here comes from an adult with an advanced solid tumor such as melanoma, head and neck, liver or kidney cancer. The CDR3 runs from the conserved cysteine through the conserved F or W. The order of the fields is J gene, clone size, D gene, V gene, CDR3 DNA, CDR3 protein. The D gene is left open where the match is weak. Not all rows give a size; the values are once, few, many and, for expanded clones, a class.

>TRBJ2-1|NA|TRBD1|TRBV7-2
TGTGCCAGCAGCACCGGGACAGTCCCCAATGAGCAGTTCTTC
CASSTGTVPNEQFF
>TRBJ2-1|NA|NA|TRBV19
TGTGCCAGTAGTATTGAGGGGAGGTCCTACAATGAGCAGTTCTTC
CASSIEGRSYNEQFF
>TRBJ2-7|NA|NA|TRBV28
TGTGCCAGCAGTTTTCCGAAAGACCGGGAGCAGTACTTC
CASSFPKDREQYF
>TRBJ2-1|NA|NA|TRBV5-8
TGTGCCAGCAGCTTAGGCAGTTACAATGAGCAGTTCTTC
CASSLGSYNEQFF
>TRBJ2-7|NA|NA|TRBV5-1
TGCGCCAGCAGCTTGATCCTCGATTCGGGCTACGAGCAGTACTTC
CASSLILDSGYEQYF
>TRBJ2-4|NA|NA|TRBV5-1
TGCGCCAGCAGCTTGGGGAACGCAATCGTAGCCAAAAACATTCAGTACTTC
CASSLGNAIVAKNIQYF
>TRBJ2-2|NA|TRBD1|TRBV6-1
TGTGCCAGCGCGACAGGGGCGAACGGGGAGCTGTTTTTT
CASATGANGELFF
>TRBJ1-1|NA|NA|TRBV30
TGTGCCTGGAGTCCCGGCCCCCCAGAGAGCACTGAAGCTTTCTTT
CAWSPGPPESTEAFF
>TRBJ2-7|NA|TRBD1|TRBV2
TGTGCCAGCAGCAAAAACCGGGACAGGGGGACGGACGAGCAGTACTTC
CASSKNRDRGTDEQYF
>TRBJ2-2|NA|TRBD2|TRBV18
TGTGCCAGCTCACCGCCCGGACTAGCGGGCACCGGGGAGCTGTTTTTT
CASSPPGLAGTGELFF
>TRBJ2-7|NA|NA|TRBV7-6
TGTGCCAGCAGCAAAACTTCGGGCCCCCGGCCCTACGAGCAGTACTTC
CASSKTSGPRPYEQYF
>TRBJ2-7|once|NA|TRBV18
TGTGCCAGCTCACCACTATTTGGGTACGAGCAGTACTTC
CASSPLFGYEQYF
>TRBJ2-1|NA|NA|TRBV5-1
TGCGCCAGCAGCTTGGCCGGTGGACAGCTTTTCTTC
CASSLAGGQLFF
>TRBJ2-2|NA|NA|TRBV30
TGTGCCTGGAAACCTGGACAGTTCACCGGGGAGCTGTTTTTT
CAWKPGQFTGELFF
>TRBJ2-6|NA|TRBD1|TRBV5-8
TGTGCCAGCAGGGGAAGGACAGGGCTTTACTCTGGGGCCAACGTCCTGACTTTC
CASRGRTGLYSGANVLTF
>TRBJ2-3|NA|NA|TRBV27
TGTGCCAGCAGTTTATTCAGCGGGTACACAGATACGCAGTATTTT
CASSLFSGYTDTQYF
>TRBJ1-3|once|TRBD1|TRBV28
TGTGCCAGCAGTGTGACAGGGGGGTCCTTTGGAAACACCATATATTTT
CASSVTGGSFGNTIYF
>TRBJ2-7|NA|TRBD1|TRBV7-2
TGTGCCAGCACCCGGACAGGGGGCTTCCACGAGCAGTACTTC
CASTRTGGFHEQYF
>TRBJ2-5|NA|TRBD2|TRBV14
TGTGCCAGCAGCCAAGATTGGGGAGGGCCCGTCCCTTCGGAAGAGACCCAGTACTTC
CASSQDWGGPVPSEETQYF
>TRBJ1-1|NA|NA|TRBV19
TGTGCCAGTAGCTCAACGGGCCCACTGAACACTGAAGCTTTCTTT
CASSSTGPLNTEAFF
>TRBJ2-1|once|NA|TRBV14
TGTGCCAGCAGCCAAGATAGGAACAATGAGCAGTTCTTC
CASSQDRNNEQFF
>TRBJ2-3|NA|NA|TRBV19
TGTGCCAGTAGTAAAACAGGGACCACAGATACGCAGTATTTT
CASSKTGTTDTQYF